The source of this T cell receptor (beta chain) is a study of response to subunit inactivated influenza vaccine. The J segment lost 4 bases and the V segment lost 4 bases, leaving 5 bases of the junction unmatched. Germline-derived CDR1 and CDR2 are SGHTA and FQGNSA. This CDR3 has 15 amino acids. Details on this clonotype: Its antigen is not known.

General study points: After each seasonal influenza vaccination, few new T cells are recruited, the authors suggested.

TCRdb processed the RT-PCR reads anew with MiXCR; each CDR3 protein has one entry. The sample has hundreds of thousands of distinct CDR3 sequences; 7.5% to 8.5% are singletons. The origin of this receptor is a man aged 45 to 70 who received an inactivated influenza vaccine. The chain employs TRBV7-2 and TRBJ2-7; 12 bases are a match to TRBD2. Here the sequenced sample was PBMCs from blood, taken roughly 24 months after vaccination. The CDR3 DNA follows: TGTGCCAGCAGCTCGTGGACTAGCGGGATGTACGAGCAGTACTTC. This codes for CASSSWTSGMYEQYF.